What follows describes a single TCR beta chain. Its specificity is not known. The source of the sample is a study of blood T cells in healthy people across ages. Notes on the study in general: Naive and antigen-experienced cells were not separated, limiting conclusive comparison.

The use of a sample-barcoded 5' primer and a J-beta primer mix characterized a second PCR of about 7 to 12 cycles. TCRdb itself ran the 5' RACE reads through MiXCR, one entry per CDR3 protein. The top ten clones hold roughly 8% of a sample with some 1.5 million distinct CDR3 sequences, 28% of them seen once. This CDR3 has 16 residues. The V and J ends lost 6 bases and 0 bases, in that order; junction bases with no gene match: 9. From germline, CDR1 is SGHRS and CDR2 YFSETQ. The rearrangement links TRBV5-1 to TRBJ1-2, with 9 bases lining up with TRBD1. This clonotype originated in a woman aged 25 to 39 in good health. What was sequenced was blood. In nucleotides, the CDR3 is TGCGCCAGCACCACAGGGGGCGCGGGTACTAACTATGGCTACACCTTC. Protein product: CASTTGGAGTNYGYTF. Complete variable domain (other parts from reference TRBV5-1 and TRBJ1-2): KAGVTQTPRYLIKTRGQQVTLSCSPISGHRSVSWYQQTPGQGLQFLFEYFSETQRNKGNFPGRFSGRQFSNSRSEMNVSTLELGDSALYLCASTTGGAGTNYGYTFGSGTRLTVV.